A single T cell receptor beta chain is shown here with its context. These data belong to a study of blood T cells in healthy people across ages. Through a sample-barcoded 5' primer and a J-beta primer mix, a second PCR was run for roughly 6 to 12 cycles. All samples yielded 2.5 million or more CDR3-containing paired-end reads. MiXCR, run by TCRdb on the 5' RACE reads, gives a single entry per CDR3 protein. The profile shows 1.2 million to 1.5 million distinct CDR3 sequences, approximately 38% of them singletons. The germline V gene has CDR1 SGHRS and CDR2 YFSETQ. V trimming: 3 bases; J trimming: 0 bases; junction bases outside the gene matches: 5. The CDR3 extends over 15 amino acids. Extracted total RNA amounted to at least 5 micrograms for each sample.

This sequence originates from a woman between 18 and 29 years old in good health. The chain has TRBV5-1 and TRBJ2-7; 8 positions match TRBD2. Sequencing was carried out using blood. The chain's CDR3 is CASSYTSGPSYEQYF. Here the CDR3 DNA reads TGCGCCAGCAGCTATACTAGCGGCCCCTCCTACGAGCAGTACTTC. Supplemented by reference TRBV5-1 and TRBJ2-7, the full variable domain reads KAGVTQTPRYLIKTRGQQVTLSCSPISGHRSVSWYQQTPGQGLQFLFEYFSETQRNKGNFPGRFSGRQFSNSRSEMNVSTLELGDSALYLCASSYTSGPSYEQYFGPGTRLTVT.